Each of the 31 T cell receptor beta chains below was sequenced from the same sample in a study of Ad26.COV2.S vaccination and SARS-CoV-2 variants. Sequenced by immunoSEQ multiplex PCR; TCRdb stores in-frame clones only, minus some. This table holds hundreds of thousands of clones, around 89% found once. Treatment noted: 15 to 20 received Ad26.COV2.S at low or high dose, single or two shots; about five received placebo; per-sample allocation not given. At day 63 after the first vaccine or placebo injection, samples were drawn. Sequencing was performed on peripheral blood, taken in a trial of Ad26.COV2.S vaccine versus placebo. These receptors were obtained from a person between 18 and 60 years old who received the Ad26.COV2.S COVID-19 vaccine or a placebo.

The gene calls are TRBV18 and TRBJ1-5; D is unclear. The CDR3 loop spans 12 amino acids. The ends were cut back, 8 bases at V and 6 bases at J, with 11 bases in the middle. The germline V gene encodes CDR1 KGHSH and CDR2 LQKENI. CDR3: CASLSRRQPQHF. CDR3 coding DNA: TGTGCCAGCCTCTCCCGGCGTCAGCCCCAGCATTTT.

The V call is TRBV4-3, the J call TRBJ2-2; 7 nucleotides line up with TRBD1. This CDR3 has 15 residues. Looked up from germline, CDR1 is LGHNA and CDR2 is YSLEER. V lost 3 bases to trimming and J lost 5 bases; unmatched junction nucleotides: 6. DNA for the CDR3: TGCGCCAGCAGCCAGTGGGACAGAGAAACCGGGGAGCTGTTTTTT. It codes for CASSQWDRETGELFF.

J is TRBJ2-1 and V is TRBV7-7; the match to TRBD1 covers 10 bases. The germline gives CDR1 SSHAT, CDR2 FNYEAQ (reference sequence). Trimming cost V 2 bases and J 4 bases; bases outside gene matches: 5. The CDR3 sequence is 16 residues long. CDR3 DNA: TGTGCCAGCAGCTTAATCGCGGACAGGGGGTACAATGAGCAGTTCTTC. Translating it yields CASSLIADRGYNEQFF.

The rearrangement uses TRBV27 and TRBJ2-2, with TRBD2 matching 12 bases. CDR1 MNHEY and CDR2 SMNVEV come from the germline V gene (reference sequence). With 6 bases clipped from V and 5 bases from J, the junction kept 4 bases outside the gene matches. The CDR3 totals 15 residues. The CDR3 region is CASSPGLAGTGELFF. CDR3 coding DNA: TGTGCCAGCAGCCCCGGACTAGCGGGGACCGGGGAGCTGTTTTTT.

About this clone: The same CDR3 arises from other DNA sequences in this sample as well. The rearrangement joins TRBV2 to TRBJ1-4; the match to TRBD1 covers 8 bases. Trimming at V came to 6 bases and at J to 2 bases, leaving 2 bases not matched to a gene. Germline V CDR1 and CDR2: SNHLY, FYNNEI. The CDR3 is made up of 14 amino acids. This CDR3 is CASSRQGTNEKLFF. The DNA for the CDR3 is TGTGCCAGCAGCCGACAGGGGACTAATGAAAAACTGTTTTTT.

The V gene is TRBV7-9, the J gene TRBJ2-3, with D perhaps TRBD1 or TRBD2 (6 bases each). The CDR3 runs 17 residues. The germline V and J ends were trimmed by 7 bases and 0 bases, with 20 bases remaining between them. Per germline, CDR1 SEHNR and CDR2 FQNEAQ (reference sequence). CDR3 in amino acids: CASTFTPGAASTDTQYF. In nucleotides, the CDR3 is TGTGCCAGCACTTTCACCCCGGGGGCGGCTAGCACAGATACGCAGTATTTT.

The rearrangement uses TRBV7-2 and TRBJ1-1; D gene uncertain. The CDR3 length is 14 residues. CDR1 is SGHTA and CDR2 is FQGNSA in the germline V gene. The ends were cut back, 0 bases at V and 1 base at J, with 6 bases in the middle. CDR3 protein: CASSLALPNTEAFF. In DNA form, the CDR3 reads TGTGCCAGCAGCTTAGCGCTCCCGAACACTGAAGCTTTCTTT.

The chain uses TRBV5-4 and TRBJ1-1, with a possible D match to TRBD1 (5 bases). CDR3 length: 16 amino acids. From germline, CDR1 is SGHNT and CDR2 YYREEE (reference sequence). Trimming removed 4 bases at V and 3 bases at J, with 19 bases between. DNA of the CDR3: TGTGCCAGCAGCCCCGGGACTCAAAAGTGGGACACTGAAGCTTTCTTT. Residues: CASSPGTQKWDTEAFF.

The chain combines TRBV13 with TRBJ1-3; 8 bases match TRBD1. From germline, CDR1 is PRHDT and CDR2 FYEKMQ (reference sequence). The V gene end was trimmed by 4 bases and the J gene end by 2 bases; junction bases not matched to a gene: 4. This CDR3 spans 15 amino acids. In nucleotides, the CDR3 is TGTGCCAGCAGCTCCGACAGGGGCACTGGAAACACCATATATTTT. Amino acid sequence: CASSSDRGTGNTIYF.

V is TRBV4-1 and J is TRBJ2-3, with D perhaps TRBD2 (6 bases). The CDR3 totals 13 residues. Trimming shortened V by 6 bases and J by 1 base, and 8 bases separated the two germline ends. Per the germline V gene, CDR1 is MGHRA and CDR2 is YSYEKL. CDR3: CASRPGGTDTQYF. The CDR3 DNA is TGCGCCAGCAGACCGGGGGGCACAGATACGCAGTATTTT.

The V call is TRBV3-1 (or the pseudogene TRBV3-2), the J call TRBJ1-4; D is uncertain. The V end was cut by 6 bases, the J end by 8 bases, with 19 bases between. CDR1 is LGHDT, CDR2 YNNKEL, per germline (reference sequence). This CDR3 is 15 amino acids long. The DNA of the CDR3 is TGTGCCAGCAGTGGCCGGGGTGGGCGAGGCGAAAAACTGTTTTTT. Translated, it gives CASSGRGGRGEKLFF.

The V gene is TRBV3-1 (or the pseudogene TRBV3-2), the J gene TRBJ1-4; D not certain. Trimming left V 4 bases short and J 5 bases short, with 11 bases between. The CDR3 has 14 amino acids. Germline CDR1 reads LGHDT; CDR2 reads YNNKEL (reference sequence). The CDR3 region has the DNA TGTGCCAGCAGCCTCGGGAGTAGGAATGAAAAACTGTTTTTT. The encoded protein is CASSLGSRNEKLFF.

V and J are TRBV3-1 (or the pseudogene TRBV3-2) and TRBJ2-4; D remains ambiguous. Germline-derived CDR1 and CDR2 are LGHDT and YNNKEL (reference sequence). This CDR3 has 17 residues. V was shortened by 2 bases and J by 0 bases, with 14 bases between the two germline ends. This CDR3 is CASSQRLHTLAKNIQYF. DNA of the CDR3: TGTGCCAGCAGCCAAAGGCTGCACACCCTAGCCAAAAACATTCAGTACTTC.

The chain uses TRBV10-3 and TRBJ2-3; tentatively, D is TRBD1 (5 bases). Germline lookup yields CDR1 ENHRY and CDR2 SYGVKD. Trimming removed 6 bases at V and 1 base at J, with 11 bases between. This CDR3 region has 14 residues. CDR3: CAISEQEGTDTQYF. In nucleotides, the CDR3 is TGTGCCATCAGCGAACAGGAAGGCACAGATACGCAGTATTTT.

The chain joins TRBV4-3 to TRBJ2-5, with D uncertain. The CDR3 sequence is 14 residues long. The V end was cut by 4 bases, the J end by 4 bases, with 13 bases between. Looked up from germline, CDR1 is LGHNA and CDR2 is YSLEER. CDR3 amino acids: CASSLERGRETQYF. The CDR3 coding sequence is TGCGCCAGCAGCCTGGAAAGAGGACGAGAGACCCAGTACTTC.

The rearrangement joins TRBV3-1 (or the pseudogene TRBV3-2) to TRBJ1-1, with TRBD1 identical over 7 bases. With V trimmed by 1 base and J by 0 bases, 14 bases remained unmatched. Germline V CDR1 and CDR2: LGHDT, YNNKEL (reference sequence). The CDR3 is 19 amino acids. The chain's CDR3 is CASSQGIVPGQPMNTEAFF. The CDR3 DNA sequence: TGTGCCAGCAGCCAAGGAATTGTCCCGGGACAGCCCATGAACACTGAAGCTTTCTTT.

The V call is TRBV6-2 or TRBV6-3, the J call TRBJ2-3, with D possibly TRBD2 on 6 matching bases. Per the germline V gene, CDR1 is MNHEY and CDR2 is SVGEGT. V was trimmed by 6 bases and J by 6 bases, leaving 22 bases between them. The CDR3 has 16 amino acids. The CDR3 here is CASSPSVAPVGDTQYF. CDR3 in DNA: TGTGCCAGCAGCCCTAGCGTGGCCCCGGTTGGGGATACGCAGTATTTT.

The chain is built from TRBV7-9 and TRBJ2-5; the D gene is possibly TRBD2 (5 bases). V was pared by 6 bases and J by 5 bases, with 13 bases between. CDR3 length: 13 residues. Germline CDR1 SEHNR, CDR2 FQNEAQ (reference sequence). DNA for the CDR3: TGTGCCAGCAGTTTTACTAGTTGGGAGACCCAGTACTTC. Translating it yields CASSFTSWETQYF.

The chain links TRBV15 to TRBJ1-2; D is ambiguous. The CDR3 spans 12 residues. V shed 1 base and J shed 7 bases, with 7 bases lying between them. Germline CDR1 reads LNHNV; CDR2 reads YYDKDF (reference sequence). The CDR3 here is CATSRGGSGYTF. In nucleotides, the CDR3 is TGTGCCACCAGCAGAGGAGGATCTGGCTACACCTTC.

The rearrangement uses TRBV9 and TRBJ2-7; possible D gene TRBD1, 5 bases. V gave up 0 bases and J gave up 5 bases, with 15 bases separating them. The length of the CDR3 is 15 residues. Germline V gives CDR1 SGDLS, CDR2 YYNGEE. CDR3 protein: CASSVAGQGRNEQYF. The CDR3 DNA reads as TGTGCCAGCAGCGTAGCGGGCCAGGGTAGGAACGAGCAGTACTTC.

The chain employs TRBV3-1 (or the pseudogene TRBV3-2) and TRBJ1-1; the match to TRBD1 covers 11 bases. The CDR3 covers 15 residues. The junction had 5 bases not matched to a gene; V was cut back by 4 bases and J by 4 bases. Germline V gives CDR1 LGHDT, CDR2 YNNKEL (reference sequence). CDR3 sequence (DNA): TGTGCCAGCAGCCGACCGGGACAGGGGGTCACTGAAGCTTTCTTT. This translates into CASSRPGQGVTEAFF.

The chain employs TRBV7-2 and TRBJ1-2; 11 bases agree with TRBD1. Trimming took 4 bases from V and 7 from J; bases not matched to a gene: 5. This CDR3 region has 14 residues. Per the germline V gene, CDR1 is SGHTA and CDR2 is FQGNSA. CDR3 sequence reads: CASSSDRGQGGYTF. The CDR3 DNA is TGTGCCAGCAGCTCGGACAGGGGGCAAGGTGGCTACACCTTC.

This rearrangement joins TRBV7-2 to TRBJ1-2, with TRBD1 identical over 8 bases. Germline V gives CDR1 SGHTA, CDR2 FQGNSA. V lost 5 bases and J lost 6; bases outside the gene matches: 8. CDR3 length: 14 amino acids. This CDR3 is CASSPTGGFNGYTF. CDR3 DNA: TGTGCCAGCAGCCCTACAGGGGGATTCAATGGCTACACCTTC.

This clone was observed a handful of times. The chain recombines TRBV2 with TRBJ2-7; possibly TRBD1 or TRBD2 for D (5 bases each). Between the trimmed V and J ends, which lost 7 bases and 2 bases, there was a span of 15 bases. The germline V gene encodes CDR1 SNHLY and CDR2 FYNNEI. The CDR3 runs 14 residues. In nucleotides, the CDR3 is TGTGCCAGCATCGGGACGGAGAAAACCTACGAGCAGTACTTC. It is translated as CASIGTEKTYEQYF.

CDR3 DNA: TGTGCCTCTCAAAACAGGGCCCTCTCTGGAAACACCATATATTTT. Translation gives CASQNRALSGNTIYF. This chain joins TRBV30 and TRBJ1-3; weak D call: TRBD1 (6 bases). V was pared by 7 bases and J by 0 bases, with 16 bases between. This CDR3 comprises 15 residues. The germline gives CDR1 GTSNPN, CDR2 SVGIG (reference sequence). Based on the CDR3 plus reference TRBV30 and TRBJ1-3, the full variable domain is SQTIHQWPATLVQPVGSPLSLECTVEGTSNPNLYWYRQAAGRGLQLLFYSVGIGQISSEVPQNLSASRPQDRQFILSSKKLLLSDSGFYLCASQNRALSGNTIYFGEGSWLTVV.

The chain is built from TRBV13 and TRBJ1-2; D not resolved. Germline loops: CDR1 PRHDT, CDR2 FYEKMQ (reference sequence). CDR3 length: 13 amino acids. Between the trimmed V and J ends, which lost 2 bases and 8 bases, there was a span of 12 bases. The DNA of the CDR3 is TGTGCCAGCAGCTTATGGAAAGGATTCGGCTACACCTTC. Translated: CASSLWKGFGYTF. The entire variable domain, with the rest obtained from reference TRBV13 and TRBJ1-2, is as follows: AAGVIQSPRHLIKEKRETATLKCYPIPRHDTVYWYQQGPGQDPQFLISFYEKMQSDKGSIPDRFSAQQFSDYHSELNMSSLELGDSALYFCASSLWKGFGYTFGSGTRLTVV.

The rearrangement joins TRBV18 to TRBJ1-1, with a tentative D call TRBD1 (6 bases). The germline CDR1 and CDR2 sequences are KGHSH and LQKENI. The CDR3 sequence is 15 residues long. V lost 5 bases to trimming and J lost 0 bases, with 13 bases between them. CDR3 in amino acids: CASSASGGLNTEAFF. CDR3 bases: TGTGCCAGCTCAGCATCCGGGGGGCTGAACACTGAAGCTTTCTTT.

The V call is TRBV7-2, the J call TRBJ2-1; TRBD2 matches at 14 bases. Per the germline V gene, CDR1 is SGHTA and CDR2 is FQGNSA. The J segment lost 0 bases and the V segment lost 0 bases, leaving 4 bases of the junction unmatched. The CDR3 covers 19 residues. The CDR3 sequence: CASSLAGLAGASSYNEQFF. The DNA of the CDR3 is TGTGCCAGCAGCTTAGCGGGACTAGCGGGGGCCAGCTCCTACAATGAGCAGTTCTTC.

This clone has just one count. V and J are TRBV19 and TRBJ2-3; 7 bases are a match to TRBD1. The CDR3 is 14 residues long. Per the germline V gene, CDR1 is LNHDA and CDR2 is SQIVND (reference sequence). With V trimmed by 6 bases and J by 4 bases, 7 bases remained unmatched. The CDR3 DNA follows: TGTGCCAGTAGCCCAGGGGGTAGCGCAGATACGCAGTATTTT. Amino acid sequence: CASSPGGSADTQYF.

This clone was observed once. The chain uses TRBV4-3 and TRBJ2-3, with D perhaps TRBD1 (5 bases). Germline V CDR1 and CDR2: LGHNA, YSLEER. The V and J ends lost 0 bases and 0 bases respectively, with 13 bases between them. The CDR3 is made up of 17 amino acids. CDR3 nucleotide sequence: TGCGCCAGCAGCCAAGAAAGGGGATCCCACAGCACAGATACGCAGTATTTT. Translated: CASSQERGSHSTDTQYF.

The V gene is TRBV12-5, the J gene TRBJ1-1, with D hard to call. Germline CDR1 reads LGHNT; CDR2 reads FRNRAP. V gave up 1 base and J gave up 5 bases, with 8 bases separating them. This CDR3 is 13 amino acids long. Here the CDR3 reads CASGLDSGTEAFF. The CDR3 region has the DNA TGTGCTAGTGGTTTGGACAGTGGGACTGAAGCTTTCTTT.